This TCR beta chain appears in the sequencing data of a study of blood T cell repertoires in COVID-19. About the research overall: Spain, Italy and the United States supplied samples that represented acute and convalescent COVID-19.

TCRdb's copy holds only in-frame clones and misses some; the assay was immunoSEQ multiplex PCR. The table lists about 89,000 clones, around 96% of them singletons. The CDR3 extends over 15 amino acids. Germline loops: CDR1 SGDLS, CDR2 YYNGEE. V lost 4 bases to trimming and J lost 4 bases, with 15 bases between them. The sequencing sample was made of peripheral blood. The J gene is TRBJ2-1, the V gene TRBV9; possibly TRBD2 for D (5 bases). The clonotype was recovered from a human donor with active COVID-19. The donor label of this sample is uncertain. CDR3 DNA: TGTGCCAGCAGCAGCGGAGTTCACGAGTACAATGAGCAGTTCTTC. The encoded protein is CASSSGVHEYNEQFF.